This T cell receptor beta chain was captured in a study of cytomegalovirus exposure and HLA in healthy donors. Findings and limits, study-wide: A later analysis linked 15,000 to 20,000 TCR beta sequences to HLA alleles at 0.05 false discovery rate.

Comments on this clone: The antigen is undetermined.

At collection, donors were nominally healthy, but unrecorded immune exposures were probable. The ends lost 0 bases at V and 6 bases at J; junction bases unmatched: 11. Germline V CDR1 and CDR2: SGHNT, YYREEE (reference sequence). CDR3 length equals 17 residues. A multiplex PCR was run with 60 Vbeta primers and 13 Jbeta primers. Profiled with immunoSEQ multiplex PCR; TCRdb holds only in-frame clones, not every one. The sample shows approximately 210,000 clones, 80% of them seen only once. Sequences were obtained from PBMCs. The J gene is TRBJ2-1, the V gene TRBV5-4; TRBD2 aligns across 8 bases. The receptor comes from a woman in her thirties or forties in good health and CMV-seronegative. This chain's CDR3 is CASSLDPGTRLSNEQFF. The DNA for the CDR3 is TGTGCCAGCAGCTTGGACCCCGGGACTAGGTTAAGCAATGAGCAGTTCTTC.